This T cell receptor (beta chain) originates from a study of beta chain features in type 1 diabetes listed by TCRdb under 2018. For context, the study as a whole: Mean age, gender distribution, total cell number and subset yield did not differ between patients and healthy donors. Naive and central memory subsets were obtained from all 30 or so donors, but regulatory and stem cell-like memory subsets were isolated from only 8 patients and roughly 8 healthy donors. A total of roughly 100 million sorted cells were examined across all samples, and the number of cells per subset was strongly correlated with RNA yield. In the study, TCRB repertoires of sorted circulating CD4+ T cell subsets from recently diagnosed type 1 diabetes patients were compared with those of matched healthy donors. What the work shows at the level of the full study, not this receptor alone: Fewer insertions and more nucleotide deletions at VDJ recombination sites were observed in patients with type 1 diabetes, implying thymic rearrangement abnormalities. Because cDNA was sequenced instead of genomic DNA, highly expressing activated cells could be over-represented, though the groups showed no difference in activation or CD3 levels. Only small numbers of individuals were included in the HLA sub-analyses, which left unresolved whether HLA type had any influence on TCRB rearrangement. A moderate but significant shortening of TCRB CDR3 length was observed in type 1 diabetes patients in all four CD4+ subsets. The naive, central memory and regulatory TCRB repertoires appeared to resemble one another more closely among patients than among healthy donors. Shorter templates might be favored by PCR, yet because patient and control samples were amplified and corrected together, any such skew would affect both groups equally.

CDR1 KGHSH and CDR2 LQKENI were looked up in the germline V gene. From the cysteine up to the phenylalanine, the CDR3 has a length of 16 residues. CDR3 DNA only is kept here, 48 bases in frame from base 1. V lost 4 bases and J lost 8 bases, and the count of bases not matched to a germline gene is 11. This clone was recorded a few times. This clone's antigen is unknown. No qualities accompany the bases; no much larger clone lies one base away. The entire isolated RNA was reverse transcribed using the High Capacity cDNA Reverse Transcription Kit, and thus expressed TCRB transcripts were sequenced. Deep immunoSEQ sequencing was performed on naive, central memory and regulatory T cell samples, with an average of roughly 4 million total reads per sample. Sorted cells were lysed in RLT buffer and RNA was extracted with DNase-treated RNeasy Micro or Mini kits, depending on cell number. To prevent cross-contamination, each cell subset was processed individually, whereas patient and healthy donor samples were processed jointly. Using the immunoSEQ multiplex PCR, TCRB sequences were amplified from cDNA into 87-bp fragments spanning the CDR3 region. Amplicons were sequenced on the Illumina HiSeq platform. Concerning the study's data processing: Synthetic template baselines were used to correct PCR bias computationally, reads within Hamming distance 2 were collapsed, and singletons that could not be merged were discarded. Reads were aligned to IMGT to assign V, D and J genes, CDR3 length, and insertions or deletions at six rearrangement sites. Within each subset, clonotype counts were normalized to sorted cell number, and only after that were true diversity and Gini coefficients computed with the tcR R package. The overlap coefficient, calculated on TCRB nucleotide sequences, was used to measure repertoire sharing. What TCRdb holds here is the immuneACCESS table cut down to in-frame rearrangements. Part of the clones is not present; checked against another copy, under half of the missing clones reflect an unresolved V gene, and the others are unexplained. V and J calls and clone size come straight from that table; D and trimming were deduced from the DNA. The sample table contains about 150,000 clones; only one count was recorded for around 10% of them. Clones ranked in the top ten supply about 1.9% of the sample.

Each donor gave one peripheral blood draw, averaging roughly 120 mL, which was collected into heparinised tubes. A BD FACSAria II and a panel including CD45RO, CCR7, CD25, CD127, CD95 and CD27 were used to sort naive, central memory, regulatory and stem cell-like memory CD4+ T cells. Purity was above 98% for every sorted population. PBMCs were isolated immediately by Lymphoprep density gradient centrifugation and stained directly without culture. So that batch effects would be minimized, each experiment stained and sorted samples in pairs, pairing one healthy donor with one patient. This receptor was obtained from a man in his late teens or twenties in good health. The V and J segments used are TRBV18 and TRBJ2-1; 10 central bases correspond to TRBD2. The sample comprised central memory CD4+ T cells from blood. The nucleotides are TGTGCCAGCTCACTACCAGCGGGGGGGCCTAGAGATGAGCAGTTCTTC. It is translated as CASSLPAGGPRDEQFF.